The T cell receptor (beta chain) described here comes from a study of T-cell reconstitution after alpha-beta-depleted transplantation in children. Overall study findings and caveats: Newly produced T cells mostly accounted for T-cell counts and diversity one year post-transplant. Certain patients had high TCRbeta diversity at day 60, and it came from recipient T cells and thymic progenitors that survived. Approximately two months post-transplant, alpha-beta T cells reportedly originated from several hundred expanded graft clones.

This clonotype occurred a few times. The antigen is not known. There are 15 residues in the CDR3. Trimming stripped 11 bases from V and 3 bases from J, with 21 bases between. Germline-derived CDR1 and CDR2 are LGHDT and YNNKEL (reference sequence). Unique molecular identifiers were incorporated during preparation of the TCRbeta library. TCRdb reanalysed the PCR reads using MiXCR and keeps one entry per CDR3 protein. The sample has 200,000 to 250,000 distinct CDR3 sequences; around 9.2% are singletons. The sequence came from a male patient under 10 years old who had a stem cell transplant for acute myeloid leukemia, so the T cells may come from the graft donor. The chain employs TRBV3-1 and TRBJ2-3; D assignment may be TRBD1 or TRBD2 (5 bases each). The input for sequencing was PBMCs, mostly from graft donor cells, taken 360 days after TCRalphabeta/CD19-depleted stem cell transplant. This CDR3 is CASSQPEGLTDTQYF. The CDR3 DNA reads TGTGCCTCCTCCCAGCCCGAGGGGCTTACAGATACGCAGTATTTT.